The 7 T cell receptor beta chains presented below share a single source sample, sequenced in a study of regulatory T cells in long-lasting Graves disease. The TCR beta library used iRepertoire HTBI primers with Arm-PCR amplification of CDR3. In TCRdb, the multiplex PCR reads were re-called with MiXCR into one record per CDR3 protein. The repertoire holds under 500,000 distinct CDR3 sequences, about a sixth seen once, with roughly a tenth in the top ten. Time point here: newly diagnosed GD, antithyroid drugs for less than 3 months. Generation of the TCR library employed RNA extracted from PBMCs. These data are also associated with another study on T cells in Graves' hyperthyroidism and ophthalmopathy.

Here the sequenced sample was peripheral blood mononuclear cells (PBMCs), taken at new diagnosis, from a patient treated with antithyroid drugs. The receptors stem from a woman aged 25 to 39 with Graves disease.

This clonotype appeared many times. The chain combines TRBV7-2 with TRBJ2-7, with D unresolved. Trimming pared 5 bases from V and 2 bases from J, leaving 7 bases between. The CDR3 covers 12 residues. Germline CDR1 reads SGHTA; CDR2 reads FQGNSA. CDR3 sequence reads: CASSPRTYEQYF. The CDR3 nucleotides read TGTGCCAGCAGCCCCCGAACCTACGAGCAGTACTTC.

At least ten counts were recorded for this clonotype. The rearrangement uses TRBV18 and TRBJ2-2, with 9 bases matching TRBD1. The CDR3 covers 16 residues. Germline V CDR1 and CDR2: KGHSH, LQKENI. The ends lost 2 bases at V and 3 bases at J; junction bases unmatched: 4. Here the CDR3 reads CASSPGTGPHTGELFF. CDR3 nucleotide sequence: TGTGCCAGCTCACCAGGGACAGGGCCCCACACCGGGGAGCTGTTTTTT.

There are a few counts of this clonotype. This rearrangement joins TRBV6-1 to TRBJ1-6; TRBD1 matches 8 bases. CDR3 length: 14 residues. Losses at the gene ends were 8 bases for V and 7 bases for J; bases not matched to a gene: 7. Germline V gives CDR1 MNHNS, CDR2 SASEGT. For the CDR3, the DNA is TGTGCCAGCGGGACAGGCGCCGCAAATTCACCCCTCCACTTT. Translation gives CASGTGAANSPLHF.

This clonotype came up a few times. The rearrangement links TRBV19 to TRBJ1-2; tentatively, D is TRBD1 (5 bases). Trimming removed 4 bases at V and 4 bases at J, with 19 bases between. This CDR3 is 16 amino acids long. Germline V gene lookup returns CDR1 LNHDA and CDR2 SQIVND (reference sequence). The CDR3 DNA follows: TGTGCCAGTAGTACGTCACGGGGCCATCTAGGCTATGGCTACACCTTC. Protein sequence: CASSTSRGHLGYGYTF.

The J gene is TRBJ1-2, the V gene TRBV28; TRBD1 aligns across 7 bases. Germline values: CDR1 MDHEN, CDR2 SYDVKM. This CDR3 is 14 amino acids long. V lost 0 bases to trimming and J lost 4 bases; unmatched junction nucleotides: 2. Here the CDR3 reads CASSLWGTAYGYTF. Written as DNA, the CDR3 is TGTGCCAGCAGTTTATGGGGGACAGCCTATGGCTACACCTTC.

This clonotype occurred a few times. V gene TRBV10-2 combines with J gene TRBJ1-2; D perhaps matches TRBD1 (5 bases). V gave up 6 bases and J gave up 5 bases, with 13 bases separating them. The CDR3 covers 13 residues. Germline V gives CDR1 WSHSY, CDR2 SAAADI. CDR3 DNA: TGCGCCAGCAGCAAGGGACGGGAATATGGCTACACCTTC. Protein product: CASSKGREYGYTF.

This clonotype was recorded many times. The chain has TRBV7-6 and TRBJ2-4, with TRBD2 matching over 8 bases. V lost 5 bases and J lost 5; bases outside the gene matches: 8. This CDR3 comprises 15 residues. Germline V gene lookup returns CDR1 SGHVS and CDR2 FNYEAQ. Written as DNA, the CDR3 is TGTGCCAGCAGCGCTTGGATCGGGGGGGAAAACATTCAGTACTTC. Translation: CASSAWIGGENIQYF.